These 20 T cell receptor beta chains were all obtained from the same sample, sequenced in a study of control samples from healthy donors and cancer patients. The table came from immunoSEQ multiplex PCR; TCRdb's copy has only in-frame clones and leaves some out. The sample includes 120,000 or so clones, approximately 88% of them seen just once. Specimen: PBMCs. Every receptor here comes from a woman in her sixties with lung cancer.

CDR3 residues: CASSYGASAPNQPQHF. In nucleotides, the CDR3 is TGTGCCAGCAGTTACGGGGCCTCAGCCCCGAATCAGCCCCAGCATTTT. The chain employs TRBV6-2 or TRBV6-3 and TRBJ1-5; weak D call: TRBD1 (5 bases). The length of the CDR3 is 16 residues. In germline, CDR1 is MNHEY, CDR2 SVGEGT. Trimming removed 2 bases from V and 4 bases from J, with 15 bases in between.

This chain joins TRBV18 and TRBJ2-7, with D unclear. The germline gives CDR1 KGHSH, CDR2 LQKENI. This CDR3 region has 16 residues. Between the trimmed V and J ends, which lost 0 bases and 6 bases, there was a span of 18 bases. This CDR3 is CASSPPSRALVAEQYF. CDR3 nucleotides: TGTGCCAGCTCACCACCGTCAAGGGCGCTGGTTGCCGAGCAGTACTTC. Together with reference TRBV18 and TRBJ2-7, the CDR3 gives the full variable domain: NAGVMQNPRHLVRRRGQEARLRCSPMKGHSHVYWYRQLPEEGLKFMVYLQKENIIDESGMPKERFSAEFPKEGPSILRIQQVVRGDSAAYFCASSPPSRALVAEQYFGPGTRLTVT.

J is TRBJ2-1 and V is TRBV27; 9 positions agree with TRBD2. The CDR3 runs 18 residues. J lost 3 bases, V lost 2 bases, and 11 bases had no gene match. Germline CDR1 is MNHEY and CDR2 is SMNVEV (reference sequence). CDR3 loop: CASSLAGGLNVVYNEQFF. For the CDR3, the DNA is TGTGCCAGCAGTTTAGCGGGAGGGCTGAATGTCGTCTACAATGAGCAGTTCTTC.

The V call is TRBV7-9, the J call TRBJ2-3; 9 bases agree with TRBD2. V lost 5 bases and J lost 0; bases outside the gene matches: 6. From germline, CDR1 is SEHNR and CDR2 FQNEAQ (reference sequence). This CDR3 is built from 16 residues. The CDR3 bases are TGTGCCAGCAGCCGCGGGAGGGCGTTTAGCACAGATACGCAGTATTTT. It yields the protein CASSRGRAFSTDTQYF.

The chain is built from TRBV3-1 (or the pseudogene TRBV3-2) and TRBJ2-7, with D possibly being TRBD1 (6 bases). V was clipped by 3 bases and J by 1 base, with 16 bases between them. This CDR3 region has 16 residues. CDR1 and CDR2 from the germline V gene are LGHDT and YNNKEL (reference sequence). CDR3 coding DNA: TGTGCCAGCAGCCACCAAACAGGGTTTAATTCCTACGAGCAGTACTTC. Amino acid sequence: CASSHQTGFNSYEQYF.

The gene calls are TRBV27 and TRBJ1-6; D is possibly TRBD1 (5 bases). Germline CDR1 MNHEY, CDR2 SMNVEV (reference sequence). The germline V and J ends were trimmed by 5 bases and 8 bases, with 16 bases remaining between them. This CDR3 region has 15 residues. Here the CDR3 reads CASSPQGTIDSPLHF. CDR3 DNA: TGTGCCAGCAGTCCCCAGGGAACGATCGATTCACCCCTCCACTTT.

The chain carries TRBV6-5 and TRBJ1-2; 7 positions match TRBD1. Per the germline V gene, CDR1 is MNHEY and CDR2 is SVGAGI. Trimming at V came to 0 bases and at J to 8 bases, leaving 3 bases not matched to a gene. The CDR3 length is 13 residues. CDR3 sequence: CASSYSGTAGYTF. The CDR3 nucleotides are TGTGCCAGCAGTTACTCAGGGACAGCCGGCTACACCTTC.

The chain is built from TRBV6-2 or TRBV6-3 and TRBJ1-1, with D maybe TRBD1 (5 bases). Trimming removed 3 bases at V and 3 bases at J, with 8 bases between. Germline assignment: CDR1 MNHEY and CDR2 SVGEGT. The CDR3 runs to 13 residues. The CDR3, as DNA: TGTGCCAGCAGTTATGCCAGGGACACTGAAGCTTTCTTT. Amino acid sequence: CASSYARDTEAFF.

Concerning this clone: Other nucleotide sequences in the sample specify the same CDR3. For the CDR3, the DNA is TGTGCCAGCAGTTTGGGGGGAAACACCATATATTTT. Its translation: CASSLGGNTIYF. This chain links TRBV12-3 or TRBV12-4 with TRBJ1-3; D gene ambiguous. The V and J ends lost 3 bases and 4 bases respectively, with 4 bases between them. There are 12 residues in the CDR3.

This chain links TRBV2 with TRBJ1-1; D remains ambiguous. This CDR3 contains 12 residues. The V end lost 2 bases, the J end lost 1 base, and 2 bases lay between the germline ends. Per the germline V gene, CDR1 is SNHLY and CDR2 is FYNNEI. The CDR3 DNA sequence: TGTGCCAGCAGTGAACGGAACACTGAAGCTTTCTTT. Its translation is CASSERNTEAFF.

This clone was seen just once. The CDR3 protein is CASRHPQGTGTRSNQPQHF. The CDR3 bases are TGTGCCAGCAGGCACCCACAAGGAACTGGCACGAGAAGCAATCAGCCCCAGCATTTT. The V call is TRBV6-8, the J call TRBJ1-5, with unresolved D. V was shortened by 6 bases and J by 1 base, with 25 bases between the two germline ends. This CDR3 contains 19 residues. The germline gives CDR1 MNHGY, CDR2 SAAAGT.

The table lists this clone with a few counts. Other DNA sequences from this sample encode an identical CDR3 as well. The CDR3 DNA is TGTGCCAGTAGTATAGGCAGCTTCTATGGCTACACCTTC. This gives the protein CASSIGSFYGYTF. The chain employs TRBV19 and TRBJ1-2; D not certain. This CDR3 is 13 amino acids long. The V and J ends lost 1 base and 4 bases respectively, with 7 bases between them. Germline-derived CDR1 and CDR2 are LNHDA and SQIVND (reference sequence).

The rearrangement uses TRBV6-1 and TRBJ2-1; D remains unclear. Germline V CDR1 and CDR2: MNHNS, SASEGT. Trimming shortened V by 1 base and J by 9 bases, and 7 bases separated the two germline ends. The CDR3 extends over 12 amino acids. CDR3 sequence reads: CASSEEIGEQFF. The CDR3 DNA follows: TGTGCCAGCAGTGAAGAGATTGGTGAGCAGTTCTTC.

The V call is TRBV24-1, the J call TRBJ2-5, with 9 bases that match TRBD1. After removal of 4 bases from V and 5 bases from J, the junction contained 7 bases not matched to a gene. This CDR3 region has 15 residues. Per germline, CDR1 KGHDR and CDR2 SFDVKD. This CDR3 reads CATSEGTGYAETQYF. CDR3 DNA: TGTGCCACCAGTGAAGGGACAGGGTATGCGGAGACCCAGTACTTC.

CDR3 region: CASSQARGQGRTEAFF. Here the CDR3 DNA reads TGTGCCAGCAGCCAAGCGAGGGGACAGGGAAGGACTGAAGCTTTCTTT. The chain employs TRBV3-1 (or the pseudogene TRBV3-2) and TRBJ1-1; 9 positions agree with TRBD1. Germline V gene data show CDR1 as LGHDT and CDR2 as YNNKEL (reference sequence). The CDR3 consists of 16 residues. V dropped 1 base and J dropped 5; count of bases not matched to a gene: 8.

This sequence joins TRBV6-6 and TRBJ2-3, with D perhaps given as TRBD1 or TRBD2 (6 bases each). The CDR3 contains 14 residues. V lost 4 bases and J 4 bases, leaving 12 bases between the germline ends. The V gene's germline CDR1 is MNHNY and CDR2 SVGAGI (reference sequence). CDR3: CASSSVGGPDTQYF. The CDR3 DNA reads TGTGCCAGCAGTTCCGTGGGGGGCCCAGATACGCAGTATTTT.

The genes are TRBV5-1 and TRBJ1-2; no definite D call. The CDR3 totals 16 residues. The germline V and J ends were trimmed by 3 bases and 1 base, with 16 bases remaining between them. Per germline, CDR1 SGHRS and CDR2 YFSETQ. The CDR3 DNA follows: TGCGCCAGCAGCTACCCCCCGGGGAGTGGTAACTATGGCTACACCTTC. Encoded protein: CASSYPPGSGNYGYTF.

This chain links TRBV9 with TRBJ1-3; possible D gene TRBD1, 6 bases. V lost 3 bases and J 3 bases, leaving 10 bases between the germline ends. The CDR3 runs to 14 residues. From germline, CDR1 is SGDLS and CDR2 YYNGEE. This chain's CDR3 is CASSGGGDGNTIYF. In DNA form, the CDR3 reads TGTGCCAGCAGCGGAGGGGGGGATGGAAACACCATATATTTT. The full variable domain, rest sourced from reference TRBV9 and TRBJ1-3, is DSGVTQTPKHLITATGQRVTLRCSPRSGDLSVYWYQQSLDQGLQFLIQYYNGEERAKGNILERFSAQQFPDLHSELNLSSLELGDSALYFCASSGGGDGNTIYFGEGSWLTVV.

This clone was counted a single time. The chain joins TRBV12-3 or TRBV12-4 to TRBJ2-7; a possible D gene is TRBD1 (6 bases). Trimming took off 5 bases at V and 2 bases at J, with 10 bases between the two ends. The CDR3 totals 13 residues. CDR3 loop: CASSRTAAYEQYF. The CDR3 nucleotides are TGTGCCAGCAGTCGGACAGCCGCCTACGAGCAGTACTTC.

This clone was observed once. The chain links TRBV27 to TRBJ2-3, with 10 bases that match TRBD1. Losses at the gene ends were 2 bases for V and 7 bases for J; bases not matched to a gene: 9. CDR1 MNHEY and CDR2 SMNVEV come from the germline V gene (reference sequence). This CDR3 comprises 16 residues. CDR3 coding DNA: TGTGCCAGCAGTTTACGACAGGGGGCCGCTACAAATACGCAGTATTTT. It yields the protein CASSLRQGAATNTQYF.